This T cell receptor (beta chain) was recovered during a study of human T cells and chemical hapten exposure (dated by TCRdb to about 2021). About the study as a whole: For sensitization, 2% DPC in acetone was applied to a roughly 2 cm by roughly 2 cm area of upper inner arm skin. Weekly therapeutic DPC doses were additionally applied to the scalp of patients throughout the roughly 24-week study period. Patch tests used Finn chambers with 0.01% DPC on the upper back, scored after 6 days by International Contact Dermatitis Research Group standards. Most of the patients in the cohort were female, and the cohort covered alopecia areata with under or over 50% scalp involvement, alopecia totalis and alopecia universalis. Libraries were pooled for sequencing, and variation in per-sample TCR yields was attributed mainly to small differences in library volumes within the pool. The study tracked peripheral blood TCR repertoire changes in vivo during primary and secondary sensitization to the hapten diphenylcyclopropenone (DPC) in alopecia patients. Blood samples were taken from patients before sensitization (week 0) and then at 2, 6 and about 24 weeks after DPC sensitization. Blood for TCR sequencing was provided by twenty-nine alopecia patients at one to four time points (pre-sensitization, 2, 6 and 24 weeks).

This specimen's time point label, interpreted: pre-sensitization, week 0. This sample's treatment or condition label indicates: therapeutic diphenylcyclopropenone sensitization with weekly scalp DPC. Blood at each patch-test visit was drawn before the patch test was applied. Eligible patients were aged 18 to 70, diagnosed with alopecia, deemed suitable for DPC therapy, and excluded if pregnant. Total RNA was isolated from unfractionated whole blood collected in Tempus Blood RNA tubes. Paper-wide results and their limitations: Repeated subsampling changed both the strength of the expansion versus patch-test correlation and the threshold at which the correlation became significant. Expanded TCRs formed significantly more large CDR3 similarity clusters than pre-sensitization or healthy control sets, consistent with antigen-driven responses. Patch test score correlated positively with the number of PT1 expanded TCRs, reaching significance at thresholds 8, 16 and 32 but not at 4. All patients had alopecia, a presumed autoimmune disease, so their immune response might differ from that of healthy individuals. No change with DPC sensitization was found in the number of TCRs above 1 in 1000 frequency, and no evidence of global repertoire structure alterations was found.

The junction shows trimming of 4 bases on V and 7 bases on J, plus 20 bases between the germline ends. Spanning cysteine to phenylalanine, the CDR3 consists of 16 amino acids. Just the 48-base CDR3 DNA is kept, in frame starting at base 1. CDR1 and CDR2, looked up from the germline V gene, are KGHSH and LQKENI. The table lists this clonotype with a few counts. What this receptor recognizes is not known. One base away there is no much larger clone; base qualities are not given. The method was RACE. The listed sequencing device is NextSeq 500. During library preparation, unique molecular identifiers were attached to individual cDNA molecules so that TCRs could be counted quantitatively and reproducibly. Each blood RNA sample was used to sequence both TCR alpha and TCR beta chains. The paper's processing steps were these. A median of approximately 100,000 TCRs per sample was observed, with a range of roughly 23,224 to 750,000. The Decombinator software suite was used to annotate V, J and CDR3 in the TCR reads. For PS versus PT1 abundance plots, all samples were subsampled to the same number of TCRs (28,000). Expanded TCRs were defined as absent before sensitization and observed at least eight times at the 2-week time point. TCRdb ran its own pipeline on the public reads, namely fastp trimming at Q25 and MiXCR clone calling, and kept in-frame beta chains. Rows matching on CDR3 protein sequence are summarized as one entry with the most common DNA and genes. TCRdb assigned the V and J calls; the authors' analysis was not used. This sample comprises 65,000 to 90,000 distinct CDR3 sequences, approximately 14% of them detected only once. The ten largest clones represent about 4.9% of the sample.

The chain is assembled from TRBV18 and TRBJ1-5; the D segment could be TRBD1, given 6 matching bases. This clonotype originated in a woman aged 45-59 years with alopecia areata. Some clones in this sample may be carry-over from other donors' samples. Sequenced material: whole blood, taken in connection with sensitization to the hapten diphenylcyclopropenone (DPC). The DNA sequence is given as TGTGCCAGCTCACTAGAACAACAGGGCTCAGGCCAGCCCCAGCATTTT. Its protein product is CASSLEQQGSGQPQHF.